Listed here is a single T cell receptor beta chain. It lacks a known antigen. The sample holds no much larger clone one base away, and base qualities are not on file. This entry comes from a study of T-cell memory formation after mild COVID-19 (dated by TCRdb to the early 2020s). Background for the entire study: TCR sequence clusters from the two donors were largely donor specific. T-cell clones expanding and contracting after mild COVID-19 in two donors were tracked by longitudinal TCRalpha and TCRbeta repertoire sequencing. Two young, previously healthy adult volunteers made up the cohort, one male and one female.

The CDR3 sequence holds 12 residues, the cysteine and phenylalanine included. Kept here is only the CDR3 DNA, which spans 36 bases and is read in frame from base 1. Trimming costs V 0 bases and J 6 bases, and their ends lie 4 bases apart. CDR1 LGHNT and CDR2 FRNRAP were looked up in the germline V gene. Ficoll-Paque density gradient centrifugation was used to isolate PBMCs. Overall study results and their limits: The study included only a couple of mild cases, and larger cohorts that include severe cases with pre-infection samples were judged to be necessary. Some responding clones were detected in pre-infection memory, which suggested that pre-existing cross-reactive memory T cells had joined the SARS-CoV-2 response. Contracting CD4+ clones were located mainly in the CM and EM memory subsets, whereas CD8+ clones were found to be enriched in EMRA. Balanced CD4/CD8 phenotypes were observed for clones contracting from day 15 to 85, whereas a bias towards CD4+ was observed for a second wave of clones expanding from day 15 to 37. The second-wave clones that peaked on day 37 were not confirmed to be SARS-CoV-2 specific.

Sequenced using an Illumina NovaSeq 6000. TCRalpha and TCRbeta cDNA libraries were constructed by 5'RACE with constant-segment primers, with sample barcodes and unique molecular identifiers being introduced. Trizol reagent was used to extract RNA from every sample. Amplification of the libraries took two PCR steps, and the second step added a second sample barcode plus Illumina TruSeq adapters. Libraries were sequenced on an Illumina NovaSeq with 2 x 150 bp paired-end reads. For the original study's pipeline: Reads were demultiplexed and collapsed into UMI-guided consensus sequences with migec v1.2.7. Using mixcr v2.1.11, the UMI consensuses were aligned to TRA and TRB V and J templates and assembled into clonotypes. Expanded or contracted clonotypes were those called significant by both edgeR and NoisET, with noise models trained on biological replicates. For edgeR calls, the cutoffs were a false discovery rate-adjusted p below 0.01 and a log2 fold-change threshold of 1. As an exploratory analysis of dynamics, max-normalized trajectories of the 1000 most abundant clonotypes were examined with PCA combined with hierarchical clustering. Each responding clone was given a CD4 or CD8 phenotype based on the CD4+ and CD8+ repertoires, which had been sequenced separately. TCRdb reanalyzed the raw reads on its own, using fastp at Q25 for trimming and MiXCR for clone calling, and kept in-frame beta chains. Under each unique CDR3 protein, matching rows form one entry showing the most common genes and DNA. None of the V and J calls come from the authors' own analysis; TCRdb made them. A total of roughly 500,000 distinct CDR3 sequences appear in this sample, 20% of them only once. The ten most abundant clones make up around 13% of the sample.

This receptor was taken from an adult woman who had mild COVID-19 (a few samples of this study predate the infection). The sample titles of this study are shuffled in the database, so cell type and time point are left out; the donor was told from shared clones. The specimen sequenced was PBMCs or a T cell subset sorted from them (not recorded which). The chain employs TRBV12-5 and TRBJ2-3; there is no confident call for the D gene. The CDR3 region: CASGLVRDTQYF. In nucleotides, the sequence is TGTGCTAGTGGTTTGGTAAGGGATACGCAGTATTTT.